This note documents a single TCR beta chain sequence. The target antigen is unknown. The data were obtained in a study of T cell responses to AZD1222 COVID-19 vaccine. Whole-study findings and limits: Unmutated regions of variants are reportedly targeted by nearly half of spike-specific TCRs.

J was trimmed by 7 bases and V by 4 bases; bases with no gene match: 21. The CDR3 contains 19 residues. CDR1 and CDR2 (germline): ENHRY, SYGVKD. Libraries were prepared by immunoSEQ multiplex PCR; TCRdb keeps only in-frame clonotypes and omits some of them. The data show approximately 60,000 clones, with 75% to 85% seen just once and 15% to 20% held by the top ten. Specimen: peripheral blood, collected on day 0 of AZD1222 vaccination. The chain employs TRBV10-3 and TRBJ2-1; TRBD2 matches 8 bases. The receptor was derived from an adult in good health. CDR3 bases: TGTGCCATCAGTGGGACCGGGACTAGTAGGTTGCCGAACACTAATGAGCAGTTCTTC. It specifies CAISGTGTSRLPNTNEQFF.